This T cell receptor (beta chain) is from a study of T cells in Graves' hyperthyroidism and ophthalmopathy. Amplified regions were TCR beta CDR3 sequences from RNA transcripts. The HTBI primer set served for first-round RT-PCR of the TCR CDR3. From the multiplex PCR reads, TCRdb called clonotypes with MiXCR, one entry per CDR3 protein. Found here are 600,000 to 750,000 distinct CDR3 sequences, 15% to 20% of them singletons; the top ten hold about 16%. This CDR3 is 16 amino acids long. The V gene lost 9 bases and the J gene lost 3 bases, with 21 bases spanning the gap. The germline CDR1 and CDR2 sequences are LNHDA and SQIVND (reference sequence). Recently diagnosed hyperthyroidism of less than 2 months' duration affected patients aged 18 to 65. Study-level results: Among clonotypes expanded in thyroid above 0.001, most were also found in blood. Ophthalmopathy was model-predicted a median around seven months pre-onset.

This clonotype showed up just a few times. Its specificity is not known. Sequencing input: blood. The receptor was derived from a man aged 45 to 65 with Graves' hyperthyroidism. The V gene is TRBV19, the J gene TRBJ1-5; TRBD1 is a possible D gene (6 bases). The CDR3: CASQWGARPSNQPQHF. The CDR3, as DNA: TGTGCCAGCCAGTGGGGGGCCAGACCATCCAATCAGCCCCAGCATTTT.